This T cell receptor beta chain was obtained from a study of shared clonotypes between healthy human individuals. In regard to this clone: Antigen specificity is unknown.

The CDR3 has 17 amino acids. Germline V gene data show CDR1 as SGHNT and CDR2 as YYREEE (reference sequence). The V gene end was trimmed by 3 bases and the J gene end by 0 bases; junction bases not matched to a gene: 5. Per the original data handling: Without quality scores, immunoSEQ junctional reads could not be filtered like full-length reads. Assay used: immunoSEQ multiplex PCR; TCRdb lists only in-frame clones, some missing. D and trimming come from the DNA, and the V and J calls and clone size come from that table. The sample has some 2.1 million clones; 90% to 95% are singletons. The study's findings and limits: Naive subsets usually exceeded memory subsets in estimated richness.

The rearrangement links TRBV5-4 to TRBJ2-2; 10 positions match TRBD1. The receptor's source is a man aged 18 to 30 in good health. The specimen was naive CD4+ T cells sorted from blood. As to subset: CD45RA+ positively selected. CDR3 coding DNA: TGTGCCAGCAGCTCCGCGGGACAGGGGCCGAACACCGGGGAGCTGTTTTTT. It yields the protein CASSSAGQGPNTGELFF.